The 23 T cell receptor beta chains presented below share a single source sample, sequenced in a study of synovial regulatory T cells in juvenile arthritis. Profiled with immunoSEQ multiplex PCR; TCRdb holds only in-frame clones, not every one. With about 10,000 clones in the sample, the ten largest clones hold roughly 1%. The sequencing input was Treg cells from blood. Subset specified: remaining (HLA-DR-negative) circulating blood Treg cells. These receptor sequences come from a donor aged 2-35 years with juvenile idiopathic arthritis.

CDR3 amino acids: CASNPGQDTQYF. The rearrangement joins TRBV2 to TRBJ2-3; TCRdb's assignment of TRBD2 cannot be checked, as there is no DNA. There are 12 residues in the CDR3. There is no recorded DNA. Germline CDR1 reads SNHLY; CDR2 reads FYNNEI.

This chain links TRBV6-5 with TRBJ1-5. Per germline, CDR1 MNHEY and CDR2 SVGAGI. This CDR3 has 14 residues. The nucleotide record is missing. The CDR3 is CASRTSTGNQPQHF.

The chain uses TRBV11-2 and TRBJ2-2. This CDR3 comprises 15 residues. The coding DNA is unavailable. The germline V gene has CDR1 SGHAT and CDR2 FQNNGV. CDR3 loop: CASPVGAALTGELFF.

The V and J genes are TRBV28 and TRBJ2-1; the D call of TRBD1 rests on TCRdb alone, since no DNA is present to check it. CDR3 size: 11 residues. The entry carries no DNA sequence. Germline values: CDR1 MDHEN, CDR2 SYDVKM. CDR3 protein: CASRTQGAVVF.

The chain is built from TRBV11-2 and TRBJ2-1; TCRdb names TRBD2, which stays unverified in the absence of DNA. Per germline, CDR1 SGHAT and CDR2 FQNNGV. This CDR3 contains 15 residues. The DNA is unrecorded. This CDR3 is CASSLISRLAGEKFF.

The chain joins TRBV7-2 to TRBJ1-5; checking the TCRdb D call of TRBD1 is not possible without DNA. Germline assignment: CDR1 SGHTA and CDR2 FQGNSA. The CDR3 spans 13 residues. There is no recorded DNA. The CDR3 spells CASSRQQNQPQHF.

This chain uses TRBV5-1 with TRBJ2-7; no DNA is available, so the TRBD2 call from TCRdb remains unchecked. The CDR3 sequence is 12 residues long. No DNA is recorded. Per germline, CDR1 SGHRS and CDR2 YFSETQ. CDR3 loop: CASSFSGDEQYF.

The CDR3: CASRNGEAWVHEQFF. The J gene is TRBJ2-1, the V gene TRBV10-1; TCRdb picks TRBD2, but there is no DNA to check that call. Germline loops: CDR1 WNHNN, CDR2 SYGVQD (reference sequence). This CDR3 contains 15 residues. The coding DNA is unavailable.

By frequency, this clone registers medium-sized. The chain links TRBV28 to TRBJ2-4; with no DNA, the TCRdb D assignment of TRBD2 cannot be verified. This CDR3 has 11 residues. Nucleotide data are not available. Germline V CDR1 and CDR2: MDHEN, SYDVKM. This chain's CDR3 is CATTGRDIQYF.

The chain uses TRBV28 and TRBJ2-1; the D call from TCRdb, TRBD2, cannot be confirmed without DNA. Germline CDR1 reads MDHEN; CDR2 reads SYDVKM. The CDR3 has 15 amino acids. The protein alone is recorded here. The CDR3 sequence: CASGLAGPGYNEQFF.

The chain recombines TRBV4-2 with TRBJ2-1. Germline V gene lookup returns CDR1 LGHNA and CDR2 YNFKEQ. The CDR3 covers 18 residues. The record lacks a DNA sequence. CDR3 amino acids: CASSQTVGRNHVYNEQFF.

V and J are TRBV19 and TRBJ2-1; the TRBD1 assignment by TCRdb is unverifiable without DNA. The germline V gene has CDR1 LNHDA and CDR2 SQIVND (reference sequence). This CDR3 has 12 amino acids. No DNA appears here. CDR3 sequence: CASSIAGNEQFF.

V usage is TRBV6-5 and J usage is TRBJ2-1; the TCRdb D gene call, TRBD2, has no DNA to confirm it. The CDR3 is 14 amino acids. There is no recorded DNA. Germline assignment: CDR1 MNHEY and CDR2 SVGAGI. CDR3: CASSISGSYNEQFF.

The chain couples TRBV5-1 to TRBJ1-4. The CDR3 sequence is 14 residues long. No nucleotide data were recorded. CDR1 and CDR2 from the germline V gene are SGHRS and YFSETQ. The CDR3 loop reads CASSFGSPNEKLFF.

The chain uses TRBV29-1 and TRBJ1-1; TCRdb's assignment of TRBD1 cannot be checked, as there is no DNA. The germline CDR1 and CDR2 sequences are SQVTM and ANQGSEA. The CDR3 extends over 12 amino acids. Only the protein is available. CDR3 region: CSAAGDSEGAFF.

This chain's CDR3 is CASRSGSSYEQYF. The rearrangement uses TRBV6-1 and TRBJ2-7; the D call from TCRdb, TRBD2, cannot be confirmed without DNA. Germline assignment: CDR1 MNHNS and CDR2 SASEGT. The CDR3 spans 13 residues. DNA was not recorded.

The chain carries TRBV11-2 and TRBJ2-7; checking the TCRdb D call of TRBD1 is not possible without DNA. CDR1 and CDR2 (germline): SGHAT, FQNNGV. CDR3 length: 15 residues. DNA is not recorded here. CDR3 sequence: CASSRQGTPLYEQYF.

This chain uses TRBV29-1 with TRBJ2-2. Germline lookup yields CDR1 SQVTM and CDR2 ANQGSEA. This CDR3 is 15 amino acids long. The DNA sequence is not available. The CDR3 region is CSVLLPAPNTGELFF.

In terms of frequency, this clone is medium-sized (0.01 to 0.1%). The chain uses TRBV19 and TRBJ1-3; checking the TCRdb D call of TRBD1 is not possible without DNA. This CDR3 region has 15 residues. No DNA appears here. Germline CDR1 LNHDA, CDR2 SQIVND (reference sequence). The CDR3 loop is CATGVRVSSGNTIYF.

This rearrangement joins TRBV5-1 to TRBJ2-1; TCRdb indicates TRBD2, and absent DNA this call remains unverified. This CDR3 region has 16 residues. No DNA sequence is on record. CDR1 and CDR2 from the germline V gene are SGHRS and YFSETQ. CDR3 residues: CASSPAGLAGNNEQFF.

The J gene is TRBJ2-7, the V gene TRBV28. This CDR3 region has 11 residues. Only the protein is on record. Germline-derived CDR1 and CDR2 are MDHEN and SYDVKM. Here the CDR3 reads CASTGAYEQYF.

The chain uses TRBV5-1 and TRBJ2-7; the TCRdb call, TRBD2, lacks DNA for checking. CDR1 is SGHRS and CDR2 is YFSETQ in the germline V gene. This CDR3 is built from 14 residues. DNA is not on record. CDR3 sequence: CASSFRRESNEQYF.

CDR3: CASSPETGTSLSGNTIYF. V and J are TRBV28 and TRBJ1-3; TCRdb indicates TRBD1, and absent DNA this call remains unverified. The CDR3 totals 18 residues. DNA is not on record. In germline, CDR1 is MDHEN, CDR2 SYDVKM.